This T cell receptor beta chain appears in the sequencing data of a study of T cell responses to AZD1222 COVID-19 vaccine listed by TCRdb under 2021. Regarding the complete study: AZD1222 recipients with second doses at about 4 weeks or about 12 weeks were pooled, because spike-specific TCR depth and breadth did not differ between schedules. Trial participants were enrolled into age subgroups of 18-55, 56-69 and 70-plus years, which contained about 150, 28 and 57 TCR-sequenced participants, respectively. A total of 233 trial participants underwent TCR sequencing, of whom 200 to 220 had received two doses of AZD1222 and 26 had received two doses of the MenACWY control vaccine.

Turning to this clone: There is no known antigen for this receptor. No much larger clonotype is one base removed from it; base qualities were not supplied.

Read against the paper, the sample's time point label means: baseline before first vaccination. Vaccinee samples were obtained from the UK trials COV001 and COV002, which included a single-blind randomized controlled phase 2/3 trial of AZD1222 (ChAdOx1 nCoV-19) in healthy adults. For TCRbeta chain sequencing, PBMC samples from trial participants were taken at day 0 and at day 28 after the second dose. General study outcomes and caveats: CD4 TCRs associated with the vaccine covered the entire spike protein, and the dominant responses were in regions 160-218 and 743-854. Reportedly, almost half of the unique spike-specific TCRs recognized epitopes lying outside the regions that are mutated in the B.1.351 and B.1.1.7 variants. Participants were mostly white British and included more females than males, and it was suggested by the authors that clonal diversity may have been underestimated. No day 14 peak-response samples were available, so repertoires were characterized only after the peak T cell response. After two AZD1222 doses, spike-specific TCR breadth and depth were significantly higher than at day 0 and than in MenACWY recipients. In the small 56-69-year group, the increase in depth fell short of significance, most likely because of low power. Conclusions about previously exposed vaccinees were limited because only six AZD1222 recipients were SARS-CoV-2 seropositive at baseline.

The CDR3 regions of human TCRbeta chains were analyzed by immunosequencing. The paper's processing steps were these. Repertoire TCRs were matched against a reference library of SARS-CoV-2-specific TCRs generated with the MIRA antigen-specificity platform. Breadth meant the fraction of unique TCRs that were SARS-CoV-2-associated, whereas depth meant the fraction of total T cells that were SARS-CoV-2-associated. Using the MIRA data, each spike-specific TCR was assigned both to the spike region to which the TCR was reactive and to a CD4 or CD8 class. Log10-transformed breadth and depth values were compared by one-way ANOVA with Sidak's multiple comparisons tests. In TCRdb, the immuneACCESS table is reduced to in-frame sequences with V and J assigned. These tables do not hold every clone; where another copy was compared, an unresolved V gene accounts for under half, and the others remain unexplained. V and J calls and clone size are those listed in that table; D and trimming were worked out from the DNA. The sample table shows about 170,000 clones, and 85% to 90% are seen once. Clones ranked in the top ten supply 6.9% of the sample.

From the germline V gene, CDR1 is LGHNA and CDR2 is YNFKEQ. Deletion took 3 bases off V and 2 bases off J, with a span of 11 bases between the germline ends. The CDR3, cysteine through phenylalanine, is 15 amino acids long. Only the CDR3 DNA stays, 45 bases, in frame from base 1. The sequence derives from an adult in good health. Sequencing was performed on peripheral blood, taken on day 0 of AZD1222 vaccination. This receptor chain uses TRBV4-2 and TRBJ1-5, and the D gene may be TRBD1, 5 bases matching. This receptor has the CDR3 CASSHWGGGNQPQHF. The DNA is TGTGCCAGCAGCCATTGGGGGGGTGGCAATCAGCCCCAGCATTTT.